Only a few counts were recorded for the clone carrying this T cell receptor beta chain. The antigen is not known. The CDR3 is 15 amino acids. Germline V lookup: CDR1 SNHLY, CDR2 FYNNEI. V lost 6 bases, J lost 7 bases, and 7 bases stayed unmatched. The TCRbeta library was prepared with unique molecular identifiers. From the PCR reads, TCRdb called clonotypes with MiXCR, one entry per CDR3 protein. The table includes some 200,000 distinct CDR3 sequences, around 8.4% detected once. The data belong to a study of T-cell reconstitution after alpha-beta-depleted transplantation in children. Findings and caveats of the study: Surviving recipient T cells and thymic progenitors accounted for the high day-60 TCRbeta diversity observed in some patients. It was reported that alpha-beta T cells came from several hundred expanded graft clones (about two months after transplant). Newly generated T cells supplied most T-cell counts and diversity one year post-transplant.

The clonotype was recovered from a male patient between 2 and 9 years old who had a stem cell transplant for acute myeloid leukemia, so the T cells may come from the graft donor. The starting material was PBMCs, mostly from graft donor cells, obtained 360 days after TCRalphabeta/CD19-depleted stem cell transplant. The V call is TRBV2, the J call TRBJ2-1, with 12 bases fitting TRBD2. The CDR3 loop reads CASRIASGGANEQFF. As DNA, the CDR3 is TGTGCCAGCAGGATAGCTAGCGGGGGGGCTAATGAGCAGTTCTTC.